A single T cell receptor (beta chain) is shown here with its context. The germline V gene encodes CDR1 SGHRS and CDR2 YFSETQ. The length of the CDR3 is 14 residues. V shed 2 bases and J 5 bases; nucleotides not matched to a gene: 3. These data originate in a study of OX40 agonist ivuxolimab in advanced cancers. Clones were sequenced by immunoSEQ multiplex PCR, and TCRdb holds only the in-frame ones, with some missing. This sample has some 32,000 clones; 65% to 85% occur once, and the top ten carry under 25%. This sample comprised CD4+ or CD8+ T cells sorted from blood, obtained in a trial of the OX40 agonist ivuxolimab. The gene calls are TRBV5-1 and TRBJ2-5; 10 bases align to TRBD2. This TCR was recovered from an adult with an advanced solid tumor such as melanoma, head and neck, liver or kidney cancer. CDR3 loop: CASSFPSGSETQYF. CDR3 coding DNA: TGCGCCAGCAGCTTTCCTAGCGGGAGTGAGACCCAGTACTTC.